The 32 T cell receptor beta chains reported below all come from one sample, sequenced in a study of T cell repertoires in cytomegalovirus infection. TCRdb recomputed calls from the reads with MiXCR, one row per CDR3 protein. The repertoire holds 110,000 to 150,000 distinct CDR3 sequences, with approximately 5.9% as singletons. The source material was PBMCs. Receptors were obtained from a human donor in good health (CMV status not recorded). Some clones in this sample may be carry-over from other donors' samples.

Ten or more counts support this clonotype. The J gene is TRBJ2-2, the V gene TRBV29-1; TRBD2 matches 13 bases. The germline CDR1 and CDR2 sequences are SQVTM and ANQGSEA. This CDR3 is 16 amino acids long. The trim removed 6 bases at V and 4 bases at J, leaving 8 bases unmatched. The CDR3 nucleotides are TGCAGCGTAGGTACTAGCGGGGGGGCCGGCACCGGGGAGCTGTTTTTT. Protein sequence: CSVGTSGGAGTGELFF.

This clonotype was seen a few times. This chain joins TRBV20-1 and TRBJ1-1; TRBD1 agrees at 8 bases. The CDR3 runs 13 residues. V dropped 6 bases and J dropped 10; count of bases not matched to a gene: 13. Germline V gives CDR1 DFQATT, CDR2 SNEGSKA (reference sequence). The CDR3 sequence: CSAPKGQGGRAFF. CDR3 DNA: TGCAGTGCGCCAAAAGGACAGGGCGGTCGAGCTTTCTTT.

This clonotype was observed many times. The chain carries TRBV7-9 and TRBJ2-5, with D unresolved. V was cut by 1 base and J by 3 bases, with 6 bases left in between. This CDR3 comprises 13 residues. Germline V CDR1 and CDR2: SEHNR, FQNEAQ (reference sequence). CDR3 DNA sequence: TGTGCCAGCAGCTTAGGCGCCAAAGAGACCCAGTACTTC. Its protein product is CASSLGAKETQYF.

This clonotype has only a few counts. The chain has TRBV20-1 and TRBJ1-6, with TRBD1 as a possible D gene (6 bases). The V gene's germline CDR1 is DFQATT and CDR2 SNEGSKA (reference sequence). V shed 1 base and J shed 4 bases, with 14 bases lying between them. CDR3 length: 16 amino acids. CDR3 sequence reads: CSARALRGEYNSPLHF. The CDR3 bases are TGCAGTGCTAGAGCCCTGAGGGGGGAATATAATTCACCCCTCCACTTT.

This clonotype was counted once. Relative to the germline gene, one junction end is altered; a read error may explain this. The rearrangement links TRBV19 to TRBJ2-7; D tentatively fits TRBD1 or TRBD2 (5 bases each). The CDR3 contains 14 residues. Germline V gene data show CDR1 as LNHDA and CDR2 as SQIVND (reference sequence). The CDR3 DNA is TGTGCCAGTAGTACCCAGAGGGGCACCGACGATCAGTACTTC. Encoded protein: CASSTQRGTDDQYF.

This clonotype was found a few times. The rearrangement joins TRBV2 to TRBJ2-2, with D unresolved. CDR1 and CDR2 (germline): SNHLY, FYNNEI. The length of the CDR3 is 14 residues. Trimming pared 6 bases from V and 3 bases from J, leaving 11 bases between. Here the CDR3 reads CASRDLHYTGELFF. CDR3 nucleotides: TGTGCCAGCAGGGACCTCCATTACACCGGGGAGCTGTTTTTT. The full variable domain, with the rest looked up from reference TRBV2 and TRBJ2-2, is EPEVTQTPSHQVTQMGQEVILRCVPISNHLYFYWYRQILGQKVEFLVSFYNNEISEKSEIFDDQFSVERPDGSNFTLKIRSTKLEDSAMYFCASRDLHYTGELFFGEGSRLTVL.

This clonotype appeared many times. This chain links TRBV11-2 with TRBJ1-5, with TRBD1 matching 9 bases. Looked up from germline, CDR1 is SGHAT and CDR2 is FQNNGV. With 5 bases clipped from V and 0 bases from J, the junction kept 8 bases outside the gene matches. CDR3 size: 17 residues. DNA for the CDR3: TGTGCCAGCAGCCGACAGGGGGGACCTTATAGCAATCAGCCCCAGCATTTT. Residues: CASSRQGGPYSNQPQHF.

This clonotype was observed many times. One junction end disagrees with the germline gene, perhaps due to a read error. The chain is built from TRBV7-2 and TRBJ2-1; TRBD2 aligns across 8 bases. This CDR3 is 11 amino acids long. The germline CDR1 and CDR2 sequences are SGHTA and FQGNSA. CDR3 loop: CASRLAGEQFF. The CDR3 DNA reads as TGTGCCAGCAGGTTAGCGGGGGAGCAGTTCTTC.

The chain couples TRBV20-1 to TRBJ1-4, with D possibly matching TRBD1 (6 bases). This CDR3 comprises 16 residues. Deletions cut 5 bases from V and 3 bases from J, with 19 bases between. Germline V gene sequence: CDR1 DFQATT, CDR2 SNEGSKA (reference sequence). The CDR3 spells CSARPGLRGSNEKLFF. In nucleotides, the CDR3 is TGCAGTGCTCGTCCGGGACTCAGGGGTTCTAATGAAAAACTGTTTTTT.

This sequence joins TRBV6-2 or TRBV6-3 and TRBJ2-1; 7 positions agree with TRBD2. This CDR3 comprises 13 residues. Germline V CDR1 and CDR2: MNHEY, SVGEGT. The junction had 5 bases not matched to a gene; V was cut back by 6 bases and J by 6 bases. The CDR3 region is CASRGLTSNEQFF. DNA of the CDR3: TGTGCCAGCAGGGGACTAACCTCCAATGAGCAGTTCTTC.

This clonotype was detected ten times or more. The DNA of the CDR3 is TGTGCTAGTGGTCCACCGGGACTAGCGGGGTATACGCAGTATTTT. Translated, it gives CASGPPGLAGYTQYF. The rearrangement links TRBV12-5 to TRBJ2-3, with 13 bases that match TRBD2. The CDR3 spans 15 residues. Germline assignment: CDR1 LGHNT and CDR2 FRNRAP. The ends lost 5 bases at V and 7 bases at J; junction bases unmatched: 6.

This clonotype was found many times. The chain combines TRBV7-3 with TRBJ2-7; tentatively, D is TRBD1 (5 bases). This CDR3 is 15 amino acids long. V dropped 0 bases and J dropped 1 base, with 10 bases sitting between them. The germline V gene has CDR1 SGHTA and CDR2 FQGTGA. CDR3 sequence: CASSLTRGSSYEQYF. Here the CDR3 DNA reads TGTGCCAGCAGCTTAACAAGGGGCAGTTCCTACGAGCAGTACTTC.

This clonotype appeared many times. The chain employs TRBV5-1 and TRBJ1-4; D unresolved. The CDR3 is 15 residues long. Trimming stripped 5 bases from V and 2 bases from J, with 13 bases between. Germline V gene data show CDR1 as SGHRS and CDR2 as YFSETQ. In nucleotides, the CDR3 is TGCGCCAGCAGTCAGTGGACGGGGACTAATGAAAAACTGTTTTTT. Translating gives CASSQWTGTNEKLFF.

This clonotype was detected many times. V and J are TRBV28 and TRBJ2-5; D unclear. The CDR3 runs to 14 residues. The germline V gene has CDR1 MDHEN and CDR2 SYDVKM. Trimming cost V 1 base and J 3 bases, with 9 bases left between them. The CDR3 DNA follows: TGTGCCAGCAGTTTATCTTTTCCTAAAGAGACCCAGTACTTC. Its protein product is CASSLSFPKETQYF.

The V and J genes are TRBV14 and TRBJ2-7; D unresolved. CDR1 is SGHDN, CDR2 FVKESK, per germline. The V end lost 4 bases, the J end lost 7 bases, and 8 bases lay between the germline ends. The CDR3 totals 11 residues. DNA of the CDR3: TGTGCCAGCAGCCGATATATGGAGCAGTACTTC. Amino acids: CASSRYMEQYF.

The table lists this clonotype with a few counts. The gene calls are TRBV12-5 and TRBJ1-5, with D perhaps matching TRBD1 (5 bases). V lost 5 bases and J 4 bases, leaving 9 bases between the germline ends. The CDR3 is 13 residues long. CDR1 and CDR2 (germline): LGHNT, FRNRAP. The CDR3 bases are TGTGCTAGTGGTATTGGGGGTAATCAGCCCCAGCATTTT. Translating gives CASGIGGNQPQHF.

This clonotype was found many times. The chain recombines TRBV20-1 with TRBJ2-3; perhaps TRBD2 as D (5 bases). From germline, CDR1 is DFQATT and CDR2 SNEGSKA (reference sequence). The CDR3 extends over 15 amino acids. V was cut by 3 bases and J by 3 bases, with 16 bases left in between. CDR3 nucleotides: TGCAGTGCTAGCGAGGGCCGGGTCACGACAGATACGCAGTATTTT. Translation gives CSASEGRVTTDTQYF.

This clonotype was detected many times. A read error may produce the germline difference seen at one junction end. The chain combines TRBV11-2 with TRBJ2-7; no firm D call. The CDR3 runs to 15 residues. Per germline, CDR1 SGHAT and CDR2 FQNNGV. DNA for the CDR3: TGTGCCAACAGCTTCTTCAGCTACGCCTCCTACGAGCAGTACTTC. Protein product: CANSFFSYASYEQYF. The variable domain in full, with the rest retrieved from reference TRBV11-2 and TRBJ2-7, is EAGVAQSPRYKIIEKRQSVAFWCNPISGHATLYWYQQILGQGPKLLIQFQNNGVVDDSQLPKDRFSAERLKGVDSTLKIQPAKLEDSAVYLCANSFFSYASYEQYFGPGTRLTVT.

This clonotype showed up many times. The chain has TRBV7-2 and TRBJ1-6, with 7 bases fitting TRBD1. The CDR3 covers 14 residues. V dropped 5 bases and J dropped 8; count of bases not matched to a gene: 6. CDR1 is SGHTA, CDR2 FQGNSA, per germline. CDR3 DNA sequence: TGTGCCAGCAGCCTACGGACAGGCCATTCACCCCTCCACTTT. The encoded protein is CASSLRTGHSPLHF.

For this clonotype: One end of the junction varies from germline; a read error may be responsible. This chain uses TRBV29-1 with TRBJ2-7; D is perhaps TRBD2 (6 bases). CDR1 is SQVTM, CDR2 ANQGSEA, per germline. The CDR3 length is 14 residues. CDR3: CSVGQPGGWDELYF. In DNA form, the CDR3 reads TGCAGCGTTGGACAGCCCGGAGGGTGGGACGAGCTGTACTTC.

Only a few counts were recorded for this clonotype. The V call is TRBV20-1, the J call TRBJ2-5; D remains unclear. The CDR3 is 11 residues long. The V end was cut by 3 bases, the J end by 5 bases, with 7 bases between. CDR1 DFQATT and CDR2 SNEGSKA come from the germline V gene (reference sequence). The CDR3 DNA is TGCAGTGCTAGTCCAATGGAGACCCAGTACTTC. Its translation: CSASPMETQYF.

This clonotype was counted at least ten times. This sequence joins TRBV11-2 and TRBJ2-1, with 8 nucleotides matching TRBD1. This CDR3 contains 12 residues. The junction had 6 bases not matched to a gene; V was cut back by 5 bases and J by 12 bases. The germline V gene encodes CDR1 SGHAT and CDR2 FQNNGV. The DNA for the CDR3 is TGTGCCAGCAGCCAGCGGACAGGGTTGCAGTTCTTC. Its protein product is CASSQRTGLQFF.

There are a few counts of this clonotype. The V gene is TRBV24-1, the J gene TRBJ2-7; D is perhaps TRBD2 (6 bases). From germline, CDR1 is KGHDR and CDR2 SFDVKD. There are 13 residues in the CDR3. The V end lost 1 base, the J end lost 5 bases, and 8 bases lay between the germline ends. The CDR3 DNA reads TGTGCCACCAGTGATTTCGCGGGGCACGAGCAGTACTTC. Its translation: CATSDFAGHEQYF.

This clonotype was seen at least ten times. The rearrangement joins TRBV7-2 to TRBJ2-7; no clear D gene. The V gene's germline CDR1 is SGHTA and CDR2 FQGNSA. V was pared by 5 bases and J by 6 bases, with 11 bases between. CDR3 length: 12 residues. The CDR3 region is CASSPGLAEQYF. The CDR3 region has the DNA TGTGCCAGCAGCCCCGGCCTGGCCGAGCAGTACTTC.

This clonotype was detected many times. The chain combines TRBV7-2 with TRBJ2-7, with TRBD2 as a possible D gene (6 bases). Germline V gene data show CDR1 as SGHTA and CDR2 as FQGNSA. The CDR3 covers 13 residues. V lost 1 base to trimming and J lost 6 bases, with 10 bases between them. The CDR3 DNA follows: TGTGCCAGCAGCTTAGTGCGGGGAACCGAGCAGTACTTC. It is translated as CASSLVRGTEQYF.

This clonotype was observed a handful of times. The chain couples TRBV19 to TRBJ1-2; the match to TRBD1 covers 9 bases. CDR3 length: 15 residues. With V trimmed by 7 bases and J by 4 bases, 10 bases remained unmatched. The germline gives CDR1 LNHDA, CDR2 SQIVND (reference sequence). CDR3 bases: TGTGCCAGTAATATTCCGGGACAGGGCCTCTATGGCTACACCTTC. Protein product: CASNIPGQGLYGYTF.

A remark on this clonotype: A clone one base away is much larger, so this may be a read error. The J gene is TRBJ1-5, the V gene TRBV2; TRBD1 might be the D (5 bases). The CDR3 contains 15 residues. The germline CDR1 and CDR2 sequences are SNHLY and FYNNEI. Deletions cut 2 bases from V and 9 bases from J, with 17 bases between. This CDR3 reads CASSEPVQGPRPQHF. The CDR3 DNA follows: TGTGCCAGCAGTGAACCCGTGCAGGGCCCAAGGCCCCAGCATTTT.

The chain is built from TRBV20-1 and TRBJ2-3, with 8 positions matching TRBD2. This CDR3 has 14 amino acids. With 4 bases clipped from V and 3 bases from J, the junction kept 6 bases outside the gene matches. Germline CDR1 and CDR2: DFQATT and SNEGSKA (reference sequence). The CDR3 is CSATPGLGTDTQYF. CDR3 DNA sequence: TGCAGTGCTACTCCGGGACTAGGGACAGATACGCAGTATTTT.

This clonotype has a count of ten or more. Here the CDR3 DNA reads TGTGCCAGCAGTCCTCCCAGGGACAGGCGAGCTTTCTTT. Its translation: CASSPPRDRRAFF. The V gene is TRBV27, the J gene TRBJ1-1, with 8 nucleotides matching TRBD1. Losses at the gene ends were 5 bases for V and 10 bases for J; bases not matched to a gene: 9. Per germline, CDR1 MNHEY and CDR2 SMNVEV (reference sequence). The CDR3 extends over 13 amino acids.

There are many counts of this clonotype. The V gene is TRBV6-2 or TRBV6-3, the J gene TRBJ1-2, with D uncertain. Germline CDR1 and CDR2: MNHEY and SVGEGT. V lost 6 bases, J lost 2 bases, and 10 bases lay in between. This CDR3 has 13 residues. The CDR3 is CASSVQMNYGYTF. The CDR3 DNA reads TGTGCCAGCAGCGTACAAATGAACTATGGCTACACCTTC.

V is TRBV20-1 and J is TRBJ2-7, with D perhaps assigned TRBD1 or TRBD2 (7 bases each). With 6 bases removed from V and 5 bases from J, the gap between germline ends came to 20 bases. The CDR3 sequence is 14 residues long. Germline loops: CDR1 DFQATT, CDR2 SNEGSKA (reference sequence). The CDR3: CSALSPGGVHEQYF. For the CDR3, the DNA is TGCAGTGCCCTAAGCCCAGGGGGGGTCCACGAGCAGTACTTC.

Details on this clonotype: This could be a read error, since a much larger clone is one nucleotide away. This chain uses TRBV12-3 or TRBV12-4 with TRBJ1-1; D is ambiguous. The CDR3 is 13 amino acids. DNA for the CDR3: TGTGCCAGCAGTTTTGATCTAAACACTGATGCTTTCTTT. Its translation: CASSFDLNTDAFF.